The 5 T cell receptor beta chains below were found in one sample sequenced in a study of a mutant IDH1 vaccine in newly diagnosed glioma (dated by TCRdb to the early 2020s). According to the study, the label for this sample's time point signals: week 11, during vaccination. Each vaccine dose, consisting of 300 ug of a 20-mer mutant IDH1 peptide in Montanide, was administered subcutaneously with topical imiquimod. These TCRs' antigens remain unknown. The library was produced with the immunoSEQ multiplex PCR assay. TCRdb stores this immuneACCESS table with in-frame sequences only. Part of the clones is absent; in the studies checked, under half of the shortfall reflects unresolved V genes, and no reason is known for the rest. This sample comprises roughly 120,000 clones, almost 90% of them detected only once. 0.5% to 0.65% of the sample comes from the top ten. The sample here was PBMCs, taken from a glioma patient whose treatment included an IDH1 peptide vaccine. The origin of the receptors is a woman aged 45-65 years with glioma.

The rearrangement links TRBV27 to TRBJ1-5, with TRBD1 identical over 7 bases. The germline gives CDR1 MNHEY, CDR2 SMNVEV (reference sequence). V was pared by 2 bases and J by 5 bases, with 6 bases of the junction left unmatched. The CDR3 extends over 15 amino acids. The CDR3 DNA sequence: TGTGCCAGCAGTTTAAACAGGGGCGCGGATCAGCCCCAGCATTTT. Translation: CASSLNRGADQPQHF.

The chain uses TRBV7-9 and TRBJ2-1; TRBD1 matches at 8 bases. CDR1 is SEHNR, CDR2 FQNEAQ, per germline (reference sequence). The CDR3 spans 16 residues. V gave up 5 bases and J gave up 6 bases; unmatched junction bases: 12. CDR3 in amino acids: CASSPHPRDRLNEQFF. The CDR3, as DNA: TGTGCCAGCAGCCCCCACCCCCGGGACAGGCTCAATGAGCAGTTCTTC.

The chain links TRBV6-6 to TRBJ2-7; D remains ambiguous. Germline-derived CDR1 and CDR2 are MNHNY and SVGAGI (reference sequence). Trimming shortened V by 2 bases and J by 3 bases, and 11 bases separated the two germline ends. The CDR3 contains 14 residues. The CDR3 DNA reads TGTGCCAGCAGTTACCCCCACAGAGACTACGAGCAGTACTTC. Translated, it gives CASSYPHRDYEQYF.

This chain uses TRBV4-2 with TRBJ1-5, with D hard to call. CDR1 and CDR2 from the germline V gene are LGHNA and YNFKEQ. CDR3 length: 15 residues. V was pared by 0 bases and J by 4 bases, with 10 bases between. CDR3 loop: CASSQEGKWNQPQHF. CDR3 DNA: TGTGCCAGCAGCCAAGAAGGAAAGTGGAATCAGCCCCAGCATTTT.

The chain is built from TRBV10-2 and TRBJ2-1; a weak D match, TRBD1 (8 bases). Trimming took 5 bases from V and 9 from J, leaving 11 bases between them. The CDR3 runs to 12 residues. CDR1 and CDR2 (germline): WSHSY, SAAADI. Here the CDR3 reads CASSNRGGEQFF. CDR3 in DNA: TGCGCCAGCAGTAACAGGGGGGGTGAGCAGTTCTTC.